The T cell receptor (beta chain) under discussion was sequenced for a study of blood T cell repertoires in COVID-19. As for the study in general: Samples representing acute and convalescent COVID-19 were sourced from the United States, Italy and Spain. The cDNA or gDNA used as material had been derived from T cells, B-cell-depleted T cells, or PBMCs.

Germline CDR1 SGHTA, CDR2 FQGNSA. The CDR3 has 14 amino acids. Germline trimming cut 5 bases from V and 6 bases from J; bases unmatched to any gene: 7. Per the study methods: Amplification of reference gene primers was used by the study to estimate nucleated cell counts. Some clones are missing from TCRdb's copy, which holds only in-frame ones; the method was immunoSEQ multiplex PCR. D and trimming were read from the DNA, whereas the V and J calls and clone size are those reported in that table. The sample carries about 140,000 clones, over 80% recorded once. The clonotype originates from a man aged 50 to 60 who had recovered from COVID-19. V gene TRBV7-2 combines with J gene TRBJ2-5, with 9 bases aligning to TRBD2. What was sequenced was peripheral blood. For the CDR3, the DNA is TGTGCCAGCAGCATATCTAGCGGGGAGAAGACCCAGTACTTC. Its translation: CASSISSGEKTQYF.